What follows describes a single T cell receptor beta chain. The sample belongs to a study of T cell changes during pregnancy in multiple sclerosis. Profiling relied on immunoSEQ multiplex PCR, and the TCRdb table lists in-frame clones only, not all of them. The table includes more than 65,000 clones, more than 85% detected once. This specimen consisted of peripheral blood, obtained in the first trimester of pregnancy. This clonotype was obtained from a female donor with multiple sclerosis, enrolled in a pregnancy study.

CDR3 sequence reads: CASSPMSGRDRSTDTQYF. CDR3 nucleotides: TGTGCCAGCAGCCCTATGTCGGGGAGGGATAGAAGCACAGATACGCAGTATTTT. The chain has TRBV13 and TRBJ2-3; 7 bases agree with TRBD2. V dropped 5 bases and J dropped 0; count of bases not matched to a gene: 14. CDR3 length: 18 residues. Germline V gene data show CDR1 as PRHDT and CDR2 as FYEKMQ (reference sequence).